Each of the 27 T cell receptor beta chains below was sequenced from the same sample in a study of shared clonotypes between healthy human individuals. Assay used: immunoSEQ multiplex PCR; TCRdb lists only in-frame clones, some missing. The table records roughly 1 million clones, approximately 80% of them present only once. Specimen: memory CD4+ T cells from PBMCs. This sample's subset: CD45RA-negative fraction. Receptors originate from a man aged 18-30 years in good health. Some clones in this sample may be carry-over from other donors' samples.

This clone has a handful of counts. The CDR3 nucleotides read TGTGCCAGCAGTTTTGCTTTCGGGACTGGATTTACGGAGCAGTACTTC. Protein sequence: CASSFAFGTGFTEQYF. The V gene is TRBV28, the J gene TRBJ2-7, with D possibly TRBD2 on 6 matching bases. The length of the CDR3 is 16 residues. The ends were cut back, 3 bases at V and 7 bases at J, with 22 bases in the middle. Germline V gives CDR1 MDHEN, CDR2 SYDVKM. Full variable domain (remainder filled in from reference TRBV28 and TRBJ2-7): DVKVTQSSRYLVKRTGEKVFLECVQDMDHENMFWYRQDPGLGLRLIYFSYDVKMKEKGDIPEGYSVSREKKERFSLILESASTNQTSMYLCASSFAFGTGFTEQYFGPGTRLTVT.

V gene TRBV5-1 combines with J gene TRBJ2-7, with a tentative D call TRBD2 (7 bases). Trimming left V 0 bases short and J 2 bases short, with 12 bases between. In germline, CDR1 is SGHRS, CDR2 YFSETQ. CDR3 size: 15 residues. CDR3 in amino acids: CASSLVGGLPYEQYF. DNA for the CDR3: TGCGCCAGCAGCTTGGTGGGGGGGCTTCCCTACGAGCAGTACTTC.

This chain links TRBV19 with TRBJ1-5; no reliable D call. Germline CDR1 is LNHDA and CDR2 is SQIVND (reference sequence). Trimming removed 7 bases at V and 4 bases at J, with 11 bases between. The CDR3 totals 13 residues. The CDR3 reads CASMGGNNQPQHF. CDR3 coding DNA: TGTGCCAGTATGGGAGGGAATAATCAGCCCCAGCATTTT. The full variable domain, its missing parts supplied by reference TRBV19 and TRBJ1-5, is DGGITQSPKYLFRKEGQNVTLSCEQNLNHDAMYWYRQDPGQGLRLIYYSQIVNDFQKGDIAEGYSVSREKKESFPLTVTSAQKNPTAFYLCASMGGNNQPQHFGDGTRLSIL.

The V call is TRBV28, the J call TRBJ1-2; D might be TRBD1 (5 bases). V lost 6 bases to trimming and J lost 2 bases, with 16 bases between them. The CDR3 sequence is 15 residues long. Germline assignment: CDR1 MDHEN and CDR2 SYDVKM. CDR3 coding DNA: TGTGCCAGCAGACGTCAGGGCGTAGGCAACTATGGCTACACCTTC. Translation: CASRRQGVGNYGYTF.

The V call is TRBV5-4, the J call TRBJ2-7; D not resolved. Germline CDR1 reads SGHNT; CDR2 reads YYREEE (reference sequence). The CDR3 extends over 12 amino acids. V shed 2 bases and J shed 6 bases, with 9 bases lying between them. CDR3 loop: CASSLQFLEQYF. The CDR3 DNA is TGTGCCAGCAGCTTACAGTTTCTCGAGCAGTACTTC.

J is TRBJ2-1 and V is TRBV4-2; TRBD1 might be the D (6 bases). Deletions cut 3 bases from V and 11 bases from J, with 29 bases between. The CDR3 has 18 amino acids. Germline lookup yields CDR1 LGHNA and CDR2 YNFKEQ. CDR3 protein: CASSHPQGGDGTGRKQFF. CDR3 sequence (DNA): TGTGCCAGCAGCCACCCTCAAGGGGGTGACGGGACCGGTCGAAAGCAGTTCTTC.

This clone was observed a handful of times. V usage is TRBV10-3 and J usage is TRBJ1-4; 7 nucleotides agree with TRBD1. In germline, CDR1 is ENHRY, CDR2 SYGVKD. J gave up 7 bases and V 8 bases, and 4 bases lay outside the gene matches. The CDR3 spans 12 residues. The CDR3 DNA reads TGTGCCATCGGGTCAGGGGGTGAAAAACTGTTTTTT. Its translation: CAIGSGGEKLFF.

This clone was detected a few times. In DNA form, the CDR3 reads TGTGCCAGCAGACTGGACAGTGTTGAAACAGATACGCAGTATTTT. This encodes CASRLDSVETDTQYF. The chain is built from TRBV27 and TRBJ2-3; maybe TRBD1 (6 bases). The CDR3 sequence is 15 residues long. Trimming cost V 6 bases and J 3 bases, with 16 bases left between them. The germline V gene has CDR1 MNHEY and CDR2 SMNVEV (reference sequence).

The V gene is TRBV28, the J gene TRBJ1-2; 8 bases fit TRBD1. CDR3 length: 16 residues. V lost 6 bases to trimming and J lost 8 bases; unmatched junction nucleotides: 17. Germline-derived CDR1 and CDR2 are MDHEN and SYDVKM. CDR3 DNA: TGTGCCAGCAGCCATCAAAGGACAGGGAGATCGCGGGGCTACACCTTC. Translated: CASSHQRTGRSRGYTF.

The chain combines TRBV9 with TRBJ2-1; 11 positions match TRBD2. Germline loops: CDR1 SGDLS, CDR2 YYNGEE. The trim removed 4 bases at V and 4 bases at J, leaving 7 bases unmatched. The length of the CDR3 is 16 residues. DNA for the CDR3: TGTGCCAGCAGCCTAACTAGCGGGAGCTTGTACAATGAGCAGTTCTTC. As protein: CASSLTSGSLYNEQFF.

The V and J genes are TRBV5-6 and TRBJ2-1, with TRBD1 as a possible D gene (7 bases). Germline values: CDR1 SGHDT, CDR2 YYEEEE. This CDR3 is built from 14 residues. The V and J ends lost 4 bases and 10 bases respectively, with 18 bases between them. CDR3 DNA: TGTGCCAGCAGCCCGGCCCCAGGGGGGAGGGAGCAGTTCTTC. Its protein product is CASSPAPGGREQFF.

This clone has ten or more counts. The rearrangement joins TRBV2 to TRBJ1-3; tentatively, D is TRBD1 (5 bases). The V gene's germline CDR1 is SNHLY and CDR2 FYNNEI. Trimming left V 3 bases short and J 0 bases short, with 12 bases between. This CDR3 has 16 amino acids. The CDR3 DNA is TGTGCCAGCAGTGAGCAGGGTTCGTACTCTGGAAACACCATATATTTT. It translates to CASSEQGSYSGNTIYF. Using reference TRBV2 and TRBJ1-3 for the parts outside the CDR3, the full variable domain is EPEVTQTPSHQVTQMGQEVILRCVPISNHLYFYWYRQILGQKVEFLVSFYNNEISEKSEIFDDQFSVERPDGSNFTLKIRSTKLEDSAMYFCASSEQGSYSGNTIYFGEGSWLTVV.

The rearrangement joins TRBV6-6 to TRBJ2-7; 8 bases are a match to TRBD2. V was clipped by 2 bases and J by 1 base; unmatched bases: 4. The CDR3 extends over 15 amino acids. Germline loops: CDR1 MNHNY, CDR2 SVGAGI (reference sequence). CDR3 protein: CASSYPRGGSYEQYF. In DNA form, the CDR3 reads TGTGCCAGCAGTTACCCTCGGGGGGGTTCCTACGAGCAGTACTTC.

Notes on this clone: Other DNA variants within this sample encode the same CDR3. The chain combines TRBV5-1 with TRBJ2-5, with D maybe TRBD2 (6 bases). CDR1 is SGHRS, CDR2 YFSETQ, per germline. Trimming removed 0 bases from V and 3 bases from J, with 9 bases in between. The CDR3 loop spans 14 amino acids. The CDR3 loop reads CASSLAGTEETQYF. The CDR3 coding sequence is TGCGCCAGCAGCTTGGCCGGGACTGAAGAGACCCAGTACTTC. Full variable domain (rest looked up from reference TRBV5-1 and TRBJ2-5): KAGVTQTPRYLIKTRGQQVTLSCSPISGHRSVSWYQQTPGQGLQFLFEYFSETQRNKGNFPGRFSGRQFSNSRSEMNVSTLELGDSALYLCASSLAGTEETQYFGPGTRLLVL.

V gene TRBV10-3 combines with J gene TRBJ2-5; perhaps TRBD1 as D (6 bases). The germline V gene has CDR1 ENHRY and CDR2 SYGVKD. V lost 4 bases and J 1 base, leaving 13 bases between the germline ends. The CDR3 has 15 amino acids. CDR3: CAISGGGASQETQYF. CDR3 DNA sequence: TGTGCCATCAGTGGAGGGGGAGCGTCCCAAGAGACCCAGTACTTC.

The rearrangement links TRBV7-9 to TRBJ1-2; D unresolved. Trimming took off 5 bases at V and 4 bases at J, with 14 bases between the two ends. This CDR3 has 14 residues. Germline CDR1 reads SEHNR; CDR2 reads FQNEAQ (reference sequence). For the CDR3, the DNA is TGTGCCAGCAGCCTAGATCGGGCTACCTATGGCTACACCTTC. It codes for CASSLDRATYGYTF.

The genes are TRBV28 and TRBJ2-7; 15 bases map to TRBD2. CDR3 length: 16 residues. Germline trimming cut 7 bases from V and 7 bases from J; bases unmatched to any gene: 11. Germline lookup yields CDR1 MDHEN and CDR2 SYDVKM. The chain's CDR3 is CASTPGLAGGPREQYF. The CDR3, as DNA: TGTGCCAGCACCCCAGGACTAGCGGGAGGGCCGAGGGAGCAGTACTTC. Supplemented by reference TRBV28 and TRBJ2-7, the full variable domain reads DVKVTQSSRYLVKRTGEKVFLECVQDMDHENMFWYRQDPGLGLRLIYFSYDVKMKEKGDIPEGYSVSREKKERFSLILESASTNQTSMYLCASTPGLAGGPREQYFGPGTRLTVT.

The chain carries TRBV7-2 and TRBJ2-3, with D possibly TRBD2 on 6 matching bases. The CDR3 totals 14 residues. The germline V gene has CDR1 SGHTA and CDR2 FQGNSA. Trimming removed 4 bases from V and 2 bases from J, with 10 bases in between. CDR3 amino acids: CASSSGLNTDTQYF. As DNA, the CDR3 is TGTGCCAGCAGCTCGGGACTTAACACAGATACGCAGTATTTT.

As to this clone: This clone may be a read error of a much larger clone one base away. This chain uses TRBV29-1 with TRBJ1-2; D is perhaps TRBD1 (6 bases). Germline V gene lookup returns CDR1 SQVTM and CDR2 ANQGSEA. This CDR3 is 14 amino acids long. The CDR3: CSVGRQDSLYGHTF. The CDR3, as DNA: TGCAGCGTTGGGAGGCAGGACAGCCTCTATGGCCACACCTTC.

The J gene is TRBJ2-7, the V gene TRBV5-4; 10 bases are a match to TRBD2. This CDR3 region has 15 residues. Trimming cost V 0 bases and J 5 bases; bases outside gene matches: 5. Germline-derived CDR1 and CDR2 are SGHNT and YYREEE (reference sequence). The CDR3 sequence: CASSLAGTSAHEQYF. The CDR3 DNA is TGTGCCAGCAGCTTGGCCGGGACTAGCGCCCACGAGCAGTACTTC. The full variable domain, in which reference TRBV5-4 and TRBJ2-7 provide the parts outside the CDR3, is ETGVTQSPTHLIKTRGQQVTLRCSSQSGHNTVSWYQQALGQGPQFIFQYYREEENGRGNFPPRFSGLQFPNYSSELNVNALELDDSALYLCASSLAGTSAHEQYFGPGTRLTVT.

In the case of this clone: In the same sample, other DNA sequences code for this CDR3. The V and J genes are TRBV7-3 and TRBJ2-6; D call uncertain. CDR3 size: 15 residues. Germline CDR1 is SGHTA and CDR2 is FQGTGA. V was pared by 5 bases and J by 1 base, with 9 bases between. This chain's CDR3 is CASSLVGSGANVLTF. CDR3 DNA sequence: TGTGCCAGCAGCCTGGTAGGGTCTGGGGCCAACGTCCTGACTTTC.

The chain recombines TRBV29-1 with TRBJ1-1, with D possibly matching TRBD1 (6 bases). Germline CDR1 and CDR2: SQVTM and ANQGSEA. CDR3 length equals 13 residues. The V end was cut by 6 bases, the J end by 4 bases, with 15 bases between. CDR3 DNA sequence: TGCAGCGTGGGGACAACTAAGGGCACTGAAGCTTTCTTT. Amino acids: CSVGTTKGTEAFF.

The chain has TRBV2 and TRBJ2-5; perhaps D is TRBD1 or TRBD2 (5 bases each). Germline CDR1 SNHLY, CDR2 FYNNEI. Trimming shortened V by 9 bases and J by 2 bases, and 13 bases separated the two germline ends. This CDR3 is 13 amino acids long. For the CDR3, the DNA is TGTGCCAGTATCGGGGCAGAGCAAGAGACCCAGTACTTC. Its protein product is CASIGAEQETQYF.

The V and J genes are TRBV5-1 and TRBJ1-1; 7 bases match TRBD1. The CDR3 runs to 15 residues. Trimming at V came to 4 bases and at J to 0 bases, leaving 6 bases not matched to a gene. The germline V gene encodes CDR1 SGHRS and CDR2 YFSETQ. The CDR3 is CASSAQGTVNTEAFF. CDR3 DNA: TGCGCCAGCAGCGCACAAGGGACAGTGAACACTGAAGCTTTCTTT.

The chain uses TRBV6-1 and TRBJ1-1; D is ambiguous. The CDR3 extends over 14 amino acids. Trimming left V 6 bases short and J 0 bases short, with 11 bases between. Germline-derived CDR1 and CDR2 are MNHNS and SASEGT. This CDR3 is CASRTGSMNTEAFF. CDR3 in DNA: TGTGCCAGCAGAACGGGGTCAATGAACACTGAAGCTTTCTTT.

The chain has TRBV28 and TRBJ1-2; tentative D call: TRBD1 (5 bases). The CDR3 consists of 11 residues. Germline V gene sequence: CDR1 MDHEN, CDR2 SYDVKM. The V and J ends lost 6 bases and 5 bases respectively, with 7 bases between them. The CDR3 DNA sequence: TGTGCCAGCAGGAAGGGGTATGGCTACACCTTC. As protein: CASRKGYGYTF.

The chain joins TRBV9 to TRBJ1-5, with a tentative D call TRBD1 (6 bases). V was pared by 4 bases and J by 6 bases, with 17 bases between. From germline, CDR1 is SGDLS and CDR2 YYNGEE. The CDR3 length is 15 residues. The CDR3 DNA reads as TGTGCCAGCAGCCAGGGGCCTCTAGCGGGTCAGCCCCAGCATTTT. Its translation: CASSQGPLAGQPQHF.